This entry concerns a single T cell receptor (beta chain). The target antigen is unknown. Germline V gene data show CDR1 as LGHNA and CDR2 as YSLEER. V was trimmed by 0 bases and J by 4 bases, leaving 10 bases between them. The CDR3 consists of 15 residues. TCRdb used MiXCR to reprocess the reads, holding one entry per CDR3 protein. The table shows 150,000 to 200,000 distinct CDR3 sequences, with roughly a fifth occurring only once. This sample stems from a study of T cell repertoires in cytomegalovirus infection. In the study overall: Indications came from public TCR beta signatures; they pointed to CMV infection and to a matching HLA type. Study-level points and caveats: HLA-C-restricted CMV-specific TCR beta clonotypes were dominant in the ex vivo response. Pooled public TCR beta family frequency picked out CMV carriers with the relevant HLA.

The rearrangement links TRBV4-3 to TRBJ2-1; no firm D call. Sequenced material: PBMCs. This clonotype was sampled from a human donor in good health (CMV status not recorded). Some clones in this sample may be carry-over from other donors' samples. The CDR3 is CASSQEVTPYNEQFF. For the CDR3, the DNA is TGCGCCAGCAGCCAAGAGGTTACCCCGTACAATGAGCAGTTCTTC.